A single sample gave rise to the 21 T cell receptor beta chains below, sequenced in a study of blood T cell repertoires in COVID-19. Sequencing used immunoSEQ multiplex PCR; TCRdb keeps in-frame clones, though not all of them. The sample includes about 210,000 clones, about 92% seen only once; the top ten take around 1.2%. The sequenced sample consisted of peripheral blood. Receptor source: a young man with acute or convalescent COVID-19.

This rearrangement joins TRBV15 to TRBJ2-1, with 8 bases identical to TRBD2. The V and J ends lost 3 bases and 4 bases, in that order; junction bases with no gene match: 8. CDR3 length: 16 amino acids. Germline values: CDR1 LNHNV, CDR2 YYDKDF (reference sequence). The CDR3: CATSSPSSGRYNEQFF. The DNA of the CDR3 is TGTGCCACCAGCAGCCCTTCCAGCGGGAGATACAATGAGCAGTTCTTC.

The chain employs TRBV5-1 and TRBJ1-5; a possible D gene is TRBD1 (6 bases). The CDR3 has 13 residues. CDR1 is SGHRS, CDR2 YFSETQ, per germline. Trimming removed 4 bases at V and 9 bases at J, with 14 bases between. The CDR3 DNA reads TGCGCCAGCAGCCCCGACAGGACTGGGCCCCAGCATTTT. Its protein product is CASSPDRTGPQHF.

This chain joins TRBV11-2 and TRBJ2-1; 7 bases agree with TRBD1. From germline, CDR1 is SGHAT and CDR2 FQNNGV. The CDR3 has 15 residues. The trim removed 5 bases at V and 6 bases at J, leaving 10 bases unmatched. CDR3 protein: CASSPRTGETNEQFF. CDR3 nucleotide sequence: TGTGCCAGCAGCCCCCGGACAGGCGAAACCAATGAGCAGTTCTTC.

The chain couples TRBV2 to TRBJ2-7; 10 bases match TRBD1. V gave up 5 bases and J gave up 0 bases; unmatched junction bases: 1. Looked up from germline, CDR1 is SNHLY and CDR2 is FYNNEI. The CDR3 covers 14 residues. The CDR3 nucleotides are TGTGCCAGCAGTAGGACAGGGGGCTCCTACGAGCAGTACTTC. Translating gives CASSRTGGSYEQYF.

The chain has TRBV6-5 and TRBJ1-2; 7 bases agree with TRBD1. The CDR3 has 14 residues. V trimming: 3 bases; J trimming: 2 bases; junction bases outside the gene matches: 3. Germline loops: CDR1 MNHEY, CDR2 SVGAGI. CDR3 amino acids: CASSYRQGNYGYTF. For the CDR3, the DNA is TGTGCCAGCAGTTATAGACAGGGAAACTATGGCTACACCTTC.

This rearrangement joins TRBV12-3 or TRBV12-4 to TRBJ2-2, with D unresolved. The CDR3 length is 13 residues. The germline V and J ends were trimmed by 3 bases and 5 bases, with 7 bases remaining between them. The CDR3 reads CASSFTETGELFF. The CDR3 coding sequence is TGTGCCAGCAGTTTTACGGAGACCGGGGAGCTGTTTTTT.

The J gene is TRBJ2-7, the V gene TRBV30; 14 nucleotides line up with TRBD2. This CDR3 region has 17 residues. The germline V gene encodes CDR1 GTSNPN and CDR2 SVGIG (reference sequence). V lost 3 bases, J lost 5 bases, and 12 bases stayed unmatched. CDR3 nucleotides: TGTGCCTGGAGAGCCCGGACTAGCGGGAGGAATGGCCACGAGCAGTACTTC. Translating it yields CAWRARTSGRNGHEQYF.

The chain combines TRBV5-4 with TRBJ2-7; tentative D call: TRBD1 (6 bases). In germline, CDR1 is SGHNT, CDR2 YYREEE (reference sequence). The CDR3 loop spans 15 amino acids. With 1 base removed from V and 6 bases from J, the gap between germline ends came to 17 bases. The CDR3 DNA follows: TGTGCCAGCAGCTTGATTTTTCAGGGGAAAGGCGAGCAGTACTTC. Its translation: CASSLIFQGKGEQYF.

The chain recombines TRBV11-2 with TRBJ1-1; no clear D gene. This CDR3 contains 14 residues. In germline, CDR1 is SGHAT, CDR2 FQNNGV. V was clipped by 1 base and J by 5 bases, with 11 bases between them. In DNA form, the CDR3 reads TGTGCCAGCAGCTTAGTTGGAGAGGGTACTGAAGCTTTCTTT. This sequence encodes CASSLVGEGTEAFF.

This sequence joins TRBV4-1 and TRBJ2-7; TRBD1 matches at 9 bases. Germline V CDR1 and CDR2: MGHRA, YSYEKL. The length of the CDR3 is 15 residues. V lost 1 base and J lost 5; bases outside the gene matches: 6. Here the CDR3 DNA reads TGCGCCAGCAGCCAAGGTCAGGGACAGGGAGACGAGCAGTACTTC. Translated, it gives CASSQGQGQGDEQYF.

This chain uses TRBV28 with TRBJ2-2, with D maybe TRBD1 (6 bases). CDR1 MDHEN and CDR2 SYDVKM come from the germline V gene. Trimming left V 6 bases short and J 6 bases short, with 20 bases between. This CDR3 is 16 amino acids long. CDR3: CASRLTTYRAPGELFF. DNA for the CDR3: TGTGCCAGCAGACTAACCACTTACAGGGCTCCCGGGGAGCTGTTTTTT.

CDR3 sequence (DNA): TGTGCCAGCCACCGAGTAGGACTTACCACCGGGGAGCTGTTTTTT. Protein product: CASHRVGLTTGELFF. The rearrangement joins TRBV6-5 to TRBJ2-2; D may be TRBD2 (5 bases). The germline V gene encodes CDR1 MNHEY and CDR2 SVGAGI. Trimming took 8 bases from V and 4 from J, leaving 17 bases between them. The CDR3 extends over 15 amino acids.

The gene calls are TRBV6-5 and TRBJ2-7; D not resolved. The germline V gene encodes CDR1 MNHEY and CDR2 SVGAGI. V lost 6 bases, J lost 2 bases, and 11 bases lay in between. The CDR3 sequence is 13 residues long. As DNA, the CDR3 is TGTGCCAGCAGCCGAGGCAAACCCTACGAGCAGTACTTC. Residues: CASSRGKPYEQYF.

The chain employs TRBV28 and TRBJ1-5; a possible D gene is TRBD1 (6 bases). This CDR3 region has 16 residues. In germline, CDR1 is MDHEN, CDR2 SYDVKM. The V and J ends lost 1 base and 1 base respectively, with 11 bases between them. CDR3 protein: CASSLSRRGSNQPQHF. For the CDR3, the DNA is TGTGCCAGCAGTTTATCCCGCAGGGGCAGCAATCAGCCCCAGCATTTT.

The chain employs TRBV5-6 and TRBJ2-4; D perhaps matches TRBD2 (6 bases). Germline-derived CDR1 and CDR2 are SGHDT and YYEEEE. The CDR3 contains 15 residues. V gave up 1 base and J gave up 1 base, with 9 bases separating them. The CDR3 nucleotides read TGTGCCAGCAGCTTGTGGAGGGTCGCCAAAAACATTCAGTACTTC. Translation gives CASSLWRVAKNIQYF.

CDR3 region: CASSQDGAGNRNQPQHF. Here the CDR3 DNA reads TGCGCCAGCAGCCAAGACGGTGCGGGGAATCGCAATCAGCCCCAGCATTTT. The chain is built from TRBV4-1 and TRBJ1-5; D not resolved. V shed 0 bases and J shed 2 bases, with 14 bases lying between them. CDR3 length equals 17 residues. The germline CDR1 and CDR2 sequences are MGHRA and YSYEKL.

The V gene is TRBV28, the J gene TRBJ2-1; D is possibly TRBD1 (5 bases). V gave up 5 bases and J gave up 7 bases, with 12 bases separating them. This CDR3 contains 13 residues. The V gene's germline CDR1 is MDHEN and CDR2 SYDVKM. The DNA of the CDR3 is TGTGCCAGCAGTCTTGTACAGGAAAATGAGCAGTTCTTC. This gives the protein CASSLVQENEQFF.

The chain recombines TRBV6-5 with TRBJ1-5; D may be TRBD1 (6 bases). Trimming took off 6 bases at V and 5 bases at J, with 11 bases between the two ends. The CDR3 covers 13 residues. Looked up from germline, CDR1 is MNHEY and CDR2 is SVGAGI. The CDR3 region has the DNA TGTGCCAGCAGCACAGGGCTGGATCAGCCCCAGCATTTT. Protein product: CASSTGLDQPQHF.

The chain employs TRBV15 and TRBJ2-7, with 8 bases that match TRBD1. The CDR3 has 18 amino acids. The germline V gene encodes CDR1 LNHNV and CDR2 YYDKDF (reference sequence). V was pared by 0 bases and J by 0 bases, with 10 bases of the junction left unmatched. Written as DNA, the CDR3 is TGTGCCACCAGCAGAGAGATCATCCAGGGGGCCCTCTCCTACGAGCAGTACTTC. It specifies CATSREIIQGALSYEQYF.

The genes are TRBV7-9 and TRBJ2-7; 9 bases agree with TRBD1. The CDR3 extends over 14 amino acids. The ends lost 4 bases at V and 2 bases at J; junction bases unmatched: 3. Germline V CDR1 and CDR2: SEHNR, FQNEAQ (reference sequence). CDR3: CASSSWDRAYEQYF. In DNA, the CDR3 is TGTGCCAGCAGCTCCTGGGACAGGGCCTACGAGCAGTACTTC.

The chain links TRBV7-2 to TRBJ2-3, with D perhaps matching TRBD2 (5 bases). Trimming took off 8 bases at V and 3 bases at J, with 18 bases between the two ends. Germline V gene data show CDR1 as SGHTA and CDR2 as FQGNSA. This CDR3 spans 15 amino acids. The CDR3, as DNA: TGTGCCAGCTCTCGATTGGCTAGCTTTACAGATACGCAGTATTTT. It yields the protein CASSRLASFTDTQYF.